This T cell receptor (beta chain) is drawn from a study of siplizumab effects on memory and regulatory T cells. With regard to this clone: As yet, its antigen is unknown.

The CDR3 covers 14 residues. V was shortened by 0 bases and J by 8 bases, with 13 bases between the two germline ends. Germline V CDR1 and CDR2: SGHNT, YENEEA. Here immunoSEQ multiplex PCR was the method, and the copy in TCRdb shows in-frame clones only, minus some. The sample has 100,000 or so clones; 94% are singletons. Study-level results: Few alloreactive clones mapped to unstimulated subsets. Naive T cells seemed more diverse than memory cells and seemed major alloresponse contributors. Most proliferating CD4+ or CD8+ clones, roughly 80-95%, had no naive or memory assignment.

This receptor was identified in a human donor in good health. This chain connects TRBV11-3 to TRBJ2-5, with D unclear. What was sequenced was Tregs sorted from blood. The CDR3 here is CASSLDGSTSTQYF. In nucleotides, the CDR3 is TGTGCCAGCAGCTTAGATGGCAGCACATCTACCCAGTACTTC.